This entry concerns a single T cell receptor (beta chain). Its antigen is not identified. Trimming took 4 bases from V and 2 from J; bases not matched to a gene: 15. Looked up from germline, CDR1 is MNHEY and CDR2 is SMNVEV (reference sequence). CDR3 length equals 18 residues. Data came from immunoSEQ multiplex PCR; TCRdb stores just in-frame clones and leaves some out. Altogether about 43,000 clones are present, around nine tenths being singletons, with the ten largest covering approximately 10%. This sample is part of a study of T cells in localized non-small cell lung cancer. Points from the study as a whole: T cell clonality was highest in uninvolved adjacent lung, above tumor. Heterogeneity cannot be ruled out, as sequencing used one tumor region only. Adjacent lung had a median roughly 50 of the 100 largest tumor clones.

Sequencing used PBMCs, obtained before any cancer treatment. The sequence derives from a woman aged 35-70 years with stage II lung adenocarcinoma. The gene calls are TRBV27 and TRBJ1-1; 8 positions agree with TRBD1. The chain's CDR3 is CASSWGGFEDRANTEAFF. DNA for the CDR3: TGTGCCAGCAGTTGGGGAGGGTTTGAGGACAGGGCAAACACTGAAGCTTTCTTT.